One and the same sample provided the 31 T cell receptor beta chains below, sequenced in a study of blood T cells in healthy people across ages. Sample-barcoded 5' priming and a J-beta primer mix drove a second PCR of roughly 7 to 11 cycles. TCRdb reprocessed the 5' RACE reads via MiXCR and lists one record per CDR3 protein. The repertoire holds about 780,000 distinct CDR3 sequences, with around two thirds as singletons. The source material was blood. The receptors stem from a man younger than 40 in good health.

J is TRBJ2-1 and V is TRBV28; 10 positions agree with TRBD2. CDR1 and CDR2 from the germline V gene are MDHEN and SYDVKM. Trimming removed 6 bases from V and 4 bases from J; junction bases left unmatched: 12. The CDR3 length is 17 residues. CDR3 coding DNA: TGTGCCAGCAGGGCGGTGGGAGCGGGGGGGATTTACAATGAGCAGTTCTTC. Protein product: CASRAVGAGGIYNEQFF.

V gene TRBV4-3 combines with J gene TRBJ2-7; no firm D call. Looked up from germline, CDR1 is LGHNA and CDR2 is YSLEER. The V end lost 1 base, the J end lost 4 bases, and 20 bases lay between the germline ends. This CDR3 contains 17 residues. The CDR3 nucleotides read TGCGCCAGCAGCCAAGGGCCCCACGTGGGGAACGGATACGAGCAGTACTTC. It is translated as CASSQGPHVGNGYEQYF.

The chain is built from TRBV4-3 and TRBJ1-1; D not certain. CDR3 length equals 14 residues. Germline CDR1 is LGHNA and CDR2 is YSLEER. Trimming stripped 0 bases from V and 3 bases from J, with 8 bases between. The CDR3 here is CASSQEVWDTEAFF. DNA of the CDR3: TGCGCCAGCAGCCAAGAAGTCTGGGACACTGAAGCTTTCTTT.

The V call is TRBV4-3, the J call TRBJ2-5, with a weak D call TRBD1 (6 bases). The CDR3 sequence is 15 residues long. With 4 bases removed from V and 2 bases from J, the gap between germline ends came to 14 bases. Germline V gene data show CDR1 as LGHNA and CDR2 as YSLEER. In nucleotides, the CDR3 is TGCGCCAGCAGCCCAAGGACAGCATATCAAGAGACCCAGTACTTC. Translated: CASSPRTAYQETQYF.

V is TRBV20-1 and J is TRBJ2-5, with D maybe TRBD2 (6 bases). The length of the CDR3 is 14 residues. V lost 3 bases and J lost 0, with 11 bases in between. Looked up from germline, CDR1 is DFQATT and CDR2 is SNEGSKA (reference sequence). The CDR3 loop is CSASPGLYQETQYF. The CDR3 nucleotides are TGCAGTGCTAGTCCGGGACTGTACCAAGAGACCCAGTACTTC.

This clonotype was seen a few times. This chain joins TRBV4-3 and TRBJ2-7; TRBD2 agrees at 10 bases. The germline V gene has CDR1 LGHNA and CDR2 YSLEER. With V trimmed by 3 bases and J by 4 bases, 3 bases remained unmatched. This CDR3 has 14 residues. The DNA of the CDR3 is TGCGCCAGCAGCCACCAGCGGGGGGGGTACGAGCAGTACTTC. Its translation: CASSHQRGGYEQYF.

This chain connects TRBV7-9 to TRBJ2-7; D perhaps matches TRBD1 (6 bases). Looked up from germline, CDR1 is SEHNR and CDR2 is FQNEAQ (reference sequence). V lost 2 bases, J lost 5 bases, and 13 bases lay in between. This CDR3 spans 14 amino acids. Here the CDR3 DNA reads TGTGCCAGCAGCTTACCGGGCAGGGGTAACGAGCAGTACTTC. It encodes CASSLPGRGNEQYF.

The chain combines TRBV7-2 with TRBJ2-7; tentative D call: TRBD2 (5 bases). Germline assignment: CDR1 SGHTA and CDR2 FQGNSA. V dropped 1 base and J dropped 0 bases, with 16 bases sitting between them. The CDR3 has 17 amino acids. The CDR3 DNA reads as TGTGCCAGCAGCTTAGGGACGATGGGAGTATCCTCCTACGAGCAGTACTTC. It encodes CASSLGTMGVSSYEQYF. The full variable domain, with the rest looked up from reference TRBV7-2 and TRBJ2-7, is GAGVSQSPSNKVTEKGKDVELRCDPISGHTALYWYRQSLGQGLEFLIYFQGNSAPDKSGLPSDRFSAERTGGSVSTLTIQRTQQEDSAVYLCASSLGTMGVSSYEQYFGPGTRLTVT.

This clonotype has more than one count but fewer than ten. V gene TRBV9 combines with J gene TRBJ2-5; 9 bases agree with TRBD1. The DNA end is a closer match to TRBJ2-7, so the J assignment may be wrong. Per the germline V gene, CDR1 is SGDLS and CDR2 is YYNGEE. The CDR3 extends over 14 amino acids. CDR3 bases: TGTGCCAGCAGCAAGGGACAGGGCTCTGACGAGCAGTACTTC. It is translated as CASSKGQGSDEQYF.

V gene TRBV27 combines with J gene TRBJ2-1; 8 bases line up with TRBD1. There are 17 residues in the CDR3. Germline CDR1 reads MNHEY; CDR2 reads SMNVEV (reference sequence). V lost 5 bases to trimming and J lost 4 bases; unmatched junction nucleotides: 13. CDR3 amino acids: CASSPSRGTGLYNEQFF. In DNA, the CDR3 is TGTGCCAGCAGTCCGTCCCGGGGGACAGGCCTTTACAATGAGCAGTTCTTC.

The V gene is TRBV9, the J gene TRBJ2-1; 8 bases are shared with TRBD1. With 4 bases clipped from V and 6 bases from J, the junction kept 12 bases outside the gene matches. The CDR3 length is 16 residues. The germline V gene encodes CDR1 SGDLS and CDR2 YYNGEE. As DNA, the CDR3 is TGTGCCAGCAGCCCTAAACCCGGGACAGGCTCCAATGAGCAGTTCTTC. Its translation: CASSPKPGTGSNEQFF.

CDR3 amino acids: CSVGDYSYEQFF. Written as DNA, the CDR3 is TGCAGCGTTGGCGACTATTCCTATGAGCAGTTCTTC. The chain combines TRBV29-1 with TRBJ2-1; perhaps TRBD2 as D (5 bases). CDR1 is SQVTM, CDR2 ANQGSEA, per germline. The V and J ends lost 4 bases and 8 bases respectively, with 12 bases between them. The CDR3 sequence is 12 residues long.

J is TRBJ2-7 and V is TRBV3-1; D not resolved. The CDR3 loop spans 15 amino acids. V was cut by 3 bases and J by 1 base, with 13 bases left in between. Germline V lookup: CDR1 LGHDT, CDR2 YNNKEL (reference sequence). The CDR3: CASSHRGGDSYEQYF. Written as DNA, the CDR3 is TGTGCCAGCAGCCATCGTGGTGGCGATTCCTACGAGCAGTACTTC.

This chain links TRBV19 with TRBJ1-5, with D hard to call. This CDR3 spans 13 amino acids. V was pared by 9 bases and J by 3 bases, with 12 bases between. Germline loops: CDR1 LNHDA, CDR2 SQIVND (reference sequence). The CDR3 region has the DNA TGTGCCAGCTCGTGGGCGGACAATCAGCCCCAGCATTTT. Its protein is CASSWADNQPQHF.

The V gene is TRBV2, the J gene TRBJ2-6; 7 bases are a match to TRBD1. Trimming at V came to 6 bases and at J to 4 bases, leaving 12 bases not matched to a gene. Germline V gene data show CDR1 as SNHLY and CDR2 as FYNNEI. The CDR3 contains 17 residues. The DNA for the CDR3 is TGTGCCAGCAGCCCCTTAACAGGGGCGGTGGGGGCCAACGTCCTGACTTTC. This sequence encodes CASSPLTGAVGANVLTF.

This clonotype turned up a few times. The rearrangement links TRBV24-1 to TRBJ2-1, with D unclear. Per germline, CDR1 KGHDR and CDR2 SFDVKD. Deletions cut 1 base from V and 10 bases from J, with 10 bases between. The CDR3 consists of 13 residues. The CDR3 spells CATSDFFRVEQFF. The CDR3 region has the DNA TGTGCCACCAGTGATTTTTTCCGGGTCGAGCAGTTCTTC.

V and J are TRBV7-9 and TRBJ2-5; D may be TRBD2 (6 bases). Germline V CDR1 and CDR2: SEHNR, FQNEAQ (reference sequence). This CDR3 has 14 amino acids. Trimming shortened V by 5 bases and J by 2 bases, and 12 bases separated the two germline ends. In nucleotides, the CDR3 is TGTGCCAGCAGCCCGACCGGGACTCAAGAGACCCAGTACTTC. It is translated as CASSPTGTQETQYF.

In this sample, this clonotype turned up a few times. The chain employs TRBV14 and TRBJ2-1; no firm D call. Trimming removed 4 bases at V and 7 bases at J, with 17 bases between. Germline CDR1 SGHDN, CDR2 FVKESK. The CDR3 sequence is 15 residues long. CDR3 nucleotides: TGTGCCAGCAGCCCCAGGATTGTTGGTGGTAATGAGCAGTTCTTC. Translated: CASSPRIVGGNEQFF.

The gene calls are TRBV20-1 and TRBJ1-5, with D possibly matching TRBD1 (5 bases). V lost 2 bases to trimming and J lost 11 bases, with 13 bases between them. Germline lookup yields CDR1 DFQATT and CDR2 SNEGSKA (reference sequence). The CDR3 covers 12 residues. In nucleotides, the CDR3 is TGCAGTGCTAGATCTGGACAAGAGACCCAGCATTTT. This sequence encodes CSARSGQETQHF.

A remark on this clonotype: One end of the junction varies from germline; a read error may be responsible. V usage is TRBV9 and J usage is TRBJ1-2, with 9 bases aligning to TRBD1. The length of the CDR3 is 13 residues. From germline, CDR1 is SGDLS and CDR2 YYNGEE. The CDR3 DNA sequence: TGTGTCAGCAGCGGGACAGGGACCATCGGCTACACCTTC. Translation: CVSSGTGTIGYTF. The variable domain in full, completed from reference TRBV9 and TRBJ1-2, reads DSGVTQTPKHLITATGQRVTLRCSPRSGDLSVYWYQQSLDQGLQFLIQYYNGEERAKGNILERFSAQQFPDLHSELNLSSLELGDSALYFCVSSGTGTIGYTFGSGTRLTVV.

This clonotype has more than one count but fewer than ten. The chain joins TRBV20-1 to TRBJ1-2; D unresolved. The CDR3 extends over 13 amino acids. Germline CDR1 reads DFQATT; CDR2 reads SNEGSKA (reference sequence). V lost 0 bases, J lost 3 bases, and 8 bases lay in between. The CDR3 DNA reads as TGCAGTGCTAGAGACCCGACCCACTATGGCTACACCTTC. Its translation is CSARDPTHYGYTF.

This clonotype was recorded a few times. Possible read error: a much larger clone is one base away. V and J are TRBV12-3 or TRBV12-4 and TRBJ2-3; perhaps TRBD2 as D (6 bases). Trimming cost V 6 bases and J 5 bases, with 9 bases left between them. The length of the CDR3 is 12 residues. CDR3 nucleotides: TGTGCCAGCAGACGACTAGGAGATACGCAGTATTTT. The encoded protein is CASRRLGDTQYF.

The V call is TRBV9, the J call TRBJ2-1, with D perhaps TRBD2 (6 bases). Germline V CDR1 and CDR2: SGDLS, YYNGEE. Trimming took off 1 base at V and 2 bases at J, with 16 bases between the two ends. CDR3 length equals 17 residues. CDR3 sequence (DNA): TGTGCCAGCAGCGTATATTACGTAGCGGAGCCCTACAATGAGCAGTTCTTC. It yields the protein CASSVYYVAEPYNEQFF.

This chain links TRBV4-3 with TRBJ2-1, with D possibly being TRBD1 (6 bases). Trimming took 0 bases from V and 6 from J, leaving 12 bases between them. The germline V gene has CDR1 LGHNA and CDR2 YSLEER. The CDR3 sequence is 15 residues long. CDR3 sequence (DNA): TGCGCCAGCAGCCAAGACAGGGGCCCTTTCAATGAGCAGTTCTTC. It is translated as CASSQDRGPFNEQFF.

A word on this clonotype: A much larger clone lies a single base off, so this may be a read error. The CDR3 nucleotides read TGCAGTGCCCCCCGCGACCAAAACATTCAGTACTTC. Its protein product is CSAPRDQNIQYF. The chain couples TRBV20-1 to TRBJ2-4; D uncertain. V was clipped by 6 bases and J by 5 bases, with 11 bases between them. Germline V gene lookup returns CDR1 DFQATT and CDR2 SNEGSKA (reference sequence). CDR3 length: 12 amino acids.

This clonotype was detected a few times. The rearrangement joins TRBV6-5 to TRBJ2-5, with a possible D match to TRBD2 (5 bases). Trimming took off 0 bases at V and 4 bases at J, with 12 bases between the two ends. Germline CDR1 and CDR2: MNHEY and SVGAGI. This CDR3 comprises 15 residues. CDR3 loop: CASSYSAAAGETQYF. In DNA form, the CDR3 reads TGTGCCAGCAGTTACTCCGCCGCGGCGGGAGAGACCCAGTACTTC.

The rearrangement joins TRBV5-1 to TRBJ1-6; perhaps TRBD1 as D (5 bases). Germline CDR1 and CDR2: SGHRS and YFSETQ. The CDR3 is 14 amino acids. Between the trimmed V and J ends, which lost 4 bases and 8 bases, there was a span of 13 bases. CDR3: CASSPDSIDSPLHF. The CDR3 bases are TGCGCCAGCAGCCCCGACAGCATTGATTCACCCCTCCACTTT.

This clonotype came up a few times. This sequence joins TRBV27 and TRBJ2-5; D possibly corresponds to TRBD1 (6 bases). V lost 3 bases and J lost 4, with 18 bases in between. Germline CDR1 MNHEY, CDR2 SMNVEV (reference sequence). CDR3 size: 16 residues. CDR3 in DNA: TGTGCCAGCAGTTTTGGGGGCGCAACCCCCAGAGAGACCCAGTACTTC. Its translation: CASSFGGATPRETQYF.

In its sample, this clonotype was seen many times. J is TRBJ2-1 and V is TRBV27; D remains ambiguous. Trimming cost V 3 bases and J 4 bases, with 7 bases left between them. This CDR3 region has 13 residues. CDR1 and CDR2 (germline): MNHEY, SMNVEV (reference sequence). CDR3 in amino acids: CASSFSGYNEQFF. The CDR3, as DNA: TGTGCCAGCAGTTTTTCGGGTTACAATGAGCAGTTCTTC.

The chain is built from TRBV7-2 and TRBJ1-2, with no clear D. The V gene lost 4 bases and the J gene lost 2 bases, with 5 bases spanning the gap. The length of the CDR3 is 12 residues. Germline-derived CDR1 and CDR2 are SGHTA and FQGNSA. This chain's CDR3 is CASSSLNYGYTF. In nucleotides, the CDR3 is TGTGCCAGCAGCTCCTTAAACTATGGCTACACCTTC.

The table lists this clonotype with a few counts. The chain uses TRBV11-2 and TRBJ2-3, with D possibly being TRBD2 (7 bases). From germline, CDR1 is SGHAT and CDR2 FQNNGV. V gave up 4 bases and J gave up 4 bases, with 21 bases separating them. This CDR3 spans 17 amino acids. In DNA form, the CDR3 reads TGTGCCAGCAGCTCCCGAGGGGGGGGCGTTATTCCAGATACGCAGTATTTT. Translated, it gives CASSSRGGGVIPDTQYF.